These 3 T cell receptor beta chains originate from one sample sequenced in a study of blood T cell repertoires in COVID-19. The protocol was immunoSEQ multiplex PCR, while the TCRdb copy is restricted to in-frame clones and leaves out a portion. The sample carries over 250,000 clones, less than 90% recorded once. The source material was peripheral blood. These receptors all come from a man in his 60s who had recovered from COVID-19.

The chain uses TRBV24-1 and TRBJ1-2; 9 bases fit TRBD1. Per the germline V gene, CDR1 is KGHDR and CDR2 is SFDVKD. V lost 3 bases to trimming and J lost 4 bases; unmatched junction nucleotides: 5. CDR3 length: 15 amino acids. In nucleotides, the CDR3 is TGTGCCACCAGTGATGGGGGACAGGGTAGCTATGGCTACACCTTC. It translates to CATSDGGQGSYGYTF.

The chain recombines TRBV2 with TRBJ1-2; D remains unclear. The germline V gene has CDR1 SNHLY and CDR2 FYNNEI. This CDR3 region has 14 residues. V was pared by 7 bases and J by 5 bases, with 17 bases between. The CDR3 sequence is CASTSSRTGYGYTF. In DNA form, the CDR3 reads TGTGCCAGCACGAGTTCTCGCACGGGGTATGGCTACACCTTC.

This clone was found once. The chain has TRBV18 and TRBJ1-4; no clear D gene. Trimming took 4 bases from V and 3 from J, leaving 6 bases between them. The CDR3 contains 13 residues. The germline gives CDR1 KGHSH, CDR2 LQKENI. CDR3 residues: CASSQGANEKLFF. CDR3 in DNA: TGTGCCAGCTCACAGGGAGCTAATGAAAAACTGTTTTTT. Using reference TRBV18 and TRBJ1-4 for the parts outside the CDR3, the full variable domain is NAGVMQNPRHLVRRRGQEARLRCSPMKGHSHVYWYRQLPEEGLKFMVYLQKENIIDESGMPKERFSAEFPKEGPSILRIQQVVRGDSAAYFCASSQGANEKLFFGSGTQLSVL.